This T cell receptor (beta chain) was captured by sequencing in a study of blood T cell repertoires in COVID-19. Authors' methods: Estimation of nucleated cell counts relied on the amplification of reference gene primers. The repertoire was sequenced with immunoSEQ multiplex PCR; TCRdb's copy has only in-frame clones and lacks some. V and J calls plus clone size are reproduced from that table; the DNA served to infer D and trimming. The sample has roughly 400,000 clones; 88% are singletons. V was clipped by 3 bases and J by 13 bases, with 12 bases between them. CDR3 size: 11 residues. Germline assignment: CDR1 SNHLY and CDR2 FYNNEI.

Input material: PBMCs or T cells enriched from blood (not recorded which). This chain connects TRBV2 to TRBJ2-5; D is undetermined. The sequence derives from a woman between 40 and 50 years old with acute COVID-19. The CDR3 bases are TGTGCCAGCAGTGATAGGTCCGTAGCGTACTTC. Its translation: CASSDRSVAYF.